This TCR beta chain was sequenced during a study of T cells in Graves' hyperthyroidism and ophthalmopathy. The study's findings and limits: Most thyroid-expanded clonotypes above 0.001 were also found in blood.

This clonotype was counted a few times. Its antigen is undetermined. It was uncontrolled infection, other autoimmune disease, pregnancy or lactation that excluded patients. Using RNA transcripts as the source, TCR beta CDR3 regions were amplified. TCR CDR3 underwent first-round RT-PCR with the HTBI primer set. One entry per CDR3 protein, called by TCRdb with MiXCR from the multiplex PCR reads. The table includes 490,000 or so distinct CDR3 sequences, about 16% detected once. The CDR3 sequence is 11 residues long. V was shortened by 5 bases and J by 10 bases, with 11 bases between the two germline ends. Germline V CDR1 and CDR2: SEHNR, FQNEAQ (reference sequence).

V is TRBV7-9 and J is TRBJ1-1; D ambiguous. Sequences were obtained from blood. The TCR originated in a young woman with Graves' ophthalmopathy. CDR3 sequence reads: CASSQTAGAFF. For the CDR3, the DNA is TGTGCCAGCAGCCAAACCGCGGGAGCTTTCTTT.